The rows below give T cell receptor beta chains drawn from one sample of a study of blood T cell repertoires in COVID-19. Assay used: immunoSEQ multiplex PCR; TCRdb lists only in-frame clones, some missing. Among more than 65,000 clones listed, around nine tenths were seen once. The sequencing input was peripheral blood. The receptors here all came from a man aged 55 to 70 with acute or convalescent COVID-19. Both conserved end residues are part of each CDR3. Fields, in order: V gene, clone size, D gene, J gene, CDR3 DNA, CDR3 protein. D genes are given only for firm matches. Clone size, where shown, is once, few, many, or a class for clones that have expanded.

V gene: TRBV6-5
clone size: -
D gene: TRBD1
J gene: TRBJ2-1
CDR3 DNA: TGTGCCAGCAGCGACAGGGCCCCTTACAATGAGCAGTTCTTC
CDR3 protein: CASSDRAPYNEQFF

V gene: TRBV19
clone size: -
D gene: TRBD1
J gene: TRBJ2-1
CDR3 DNA: TGTGCCAGTGCTGAGGGACAGGGGGTCTACAATGAGCAGTTCTTC
CDR3 protein: CASAEGQGVYNEQFF

V gene: TRBV9
clone size: -
D gene: TRBD2
J gene: TRBJ2-3
CDR3 DNA: TGTGCCAGCAGCGTCGCGGGGGGCTATAATAGAGATACGCAGTATTTT
CDR3 protein: CASSVAGGYNRDTQYF

V gene: TRBV10-3
clone size: few
D gene: TRBD1
J gene: TRBJ2-3
CDR3 DNA: TGTGCCATCAGTCCGACAGGGCTAAATACGCAGTATTTT
CDR3 protein: CAISPTGLNTQYF

V gene: TRBV5-1
clone size: -
D gene: TRBD1
J gene: TRBJ1-3
CDR3 DNA: TGCGCCAGCAGCTGGACAGGGGGCTACGGAAACACCATATATTTT
CDR3 protein: CASSWTGGYGNTIYF

V gene: TRBV19
clone size: -
D gene: -
J gene: TRBJ2-3
CDR3 DNA: TGTGCCAGTAGTTCCAGGGCCGACGGAGGGGCAGATACGCAGTATTTT
CDR3 protein: CASSSRADGGADTQYF

V gene: TRBV27
clone size: -
D gene: -
J gene: TRBJ2-2
CDR3 DNA: TGTGCCAGCAGTCCCAGGGCACCCGGGTGGACCGGGGAGCTGTTTTTT
CDR3 protein: CASSPRAPGWTGELFF

V gene: TRBV10-3
clone size: few
D gene: TRBD1
J gene: TRBJ1-6
CDR3 DNA: TGTGCCATCAGAGACACAGGGGAACATTCACCCCTCCACTTT
CDR3 protein: CAIRDTGEHSPLHF

V gene: TRBV19
clone size: -
D gene: -
J gene: TRBJ1-1
CDR3 DNA: TGTGCCAGTAGCTTCGGGATTACTGAAGCTTTCTTT
CDR3 protein: CASSFGITEAFF

V gene: TRBV23-1
clone size: few
D gene: TRBD1
J gene: TRBJ1-1
CDR3 DNA: TGCGCCAGCAATACGACAGGGATTGCTGAAGCTTTCTTT
CDR3 protein: CASNTTGIAEAFF

V gene: TRBV6-1
clone size: -
D gene: -
J gene: TRBJ1-1
CDR3 DNA: TGTGCCAGCAGTGAAAGGCAGGGTCGGGACTCTGGTCGGAACACTGAAGCTTTCTTT
CDR3 protein: CASSERQGRDSGRNTEAFF

V gene: TRBV7-6
clone size: -
D gene: -
J gene: TRBJ1-2
CDR3 DNA: TGTGCCAGCAGCTTAGGGCAGGGACTTAAATATGGCTACACCTTC
CDR3 protein: CASSLGQGLKYGYTF

V gene: TRBV7-2
clone size: -
D gene: TRBD1
J gene: TRBJ1-5
CDR3 DNA: TGTGCCAGCAGTCCCCGGACAGGGGGCGGGTATCAGCCCCAGCATTTT
CDR3 protein: CASSPRTGGGYQPQHF

V gene: TRBV7-3
clone size: -
D gene: -
J gene: TRBJ1-1
CDR3 DNA: TGTGCCAGCAGCTTATTAACAGGGAGGGGGATGAACACTGAAGCTTTCTTT
CDR3 protein: CASSLLTGRGMNTEAFF

V gene: TRBV7-8
clone size: -
D gene: -
J gene: TRBJ1-5
CDR3 DNA: TGTGCCAGCAGCTCAGGGACAAATCAGCCCCAGCATTTT
CDR3 protein: CASSSGTNQPQHF

V gene: TRBV9
clone size: few
D gene: -
J gene: TRBJ1-2
CDR3 DNA: TGTGCCAGCAGCGTAGAAAACGTCTATGAAGGCTACACCTTC
CDR3 protein: CASSVENVYEGYTF

V gene: TRBV28
clone size: -
D gene: TRBD1
J gene: TRBJ1-5
CDR3 DNA: TGTGCCAGCAGTACCTCCGTAGGGGGCGCGGGTCAGCCCCAGCATTTT
CDR3 protein: CASSTSVGGAGQPQHF

V gene: TRBV4-3
clone size: -
D gene: TRBD2
J gene: TRBJ2-1
CDR3 DNA: TGCGCCAGCAGCCAAGCCACGGGACTAGTTAACAATGAGCAGTTCTTC
CDR3 protein: CASSQATGLVNNEQFF

V gene: TRBV9
clone size: -
D gene: -
J gene: TRBJ1-2
CDR3 DNA: TGTGCCAGCAGCGTAGAACAGGTCGGGCCGGTCTACACCTTC
CDR3 protein: CASSVEQVGPVYTF

V gene: TRBV6-5
clone size: once
D gene: -
J gene: TRBJ2-1
CDR3 DNA: TGTGCCAGCAGGGTCTCTGGGGCAGGGTACAATGAGCAGTTCTTC
CDR3 protein: CASRVSGAGYNEQFF

V gene: TRBV9
clone size: -
D gene: -
J gene: TRBJ2-5
CDR3 DNA: TGTGCCAGCAGCGTTTCGTACCAAGAGACCCAGTACTTC
CDR3 protein: CASSVSYQETQYF

V gene: TRBV30
clone size: -
D gene: -
J gene: TRBJ1-4
CDR3 DNA: TGTGCCTGGAGGACATTTATTGGACAGCCCGAAAAACTGTTTTTT
CDR3 protein: CAWRTFIGQPEKLFF

V gene: TRBV29-1
clone size: -
D gene: TRBD2
J gene: TRBJ2-4
CDR3 DNA: TGCAGCGTCCACGGACTAGCTAACATTCAGTACTTC
CDR3 protein: CSVHGLANIQYF

V gene: TRBV19
clone size: -
D gene: TRBD1
J gene: TRBJ1-6
CDR3 DNA: TGTGCCAGTAGTGAAACAGGGGGCTCCCTTAATTCACCCCTCCACTTT
CDR3 protein: CASSETGGSLNSPLHF

V gene: TRBV13
clone size: -
D gene: TRBD1
J gene: TRBJ1-1
CDR3 DNA: TGTGCCAGCAGCAACAGGGGGACTGAAGCCTTCTTT
CDR3 protein: CASSNRGTEAFF

V gene: TRBV6-5
clone size: -
D gene: TRBD1
J gene: TRBJ1-4
CDR3 DNA: TGTGCCAGCAGTTATACCGGGACAGGGACGTCTGAAAAACTGTTTTTT
CDR3 protein: CASSYTGTGTSEKLFF

V gene: TRBV5-1
clone size: -
D gene: TRBD1
J gene: TRBJ2-5
CDR3 DNA: TGCGCCAGCAGCCGGACAGGTCTGGCCGGGACCCAGTACTTC
CDR3 protein: CASSRTGLAGTQYF

V gene: TRBV11-2
clone size: many
D gene: TRBD1
J gene: TRBJ1-6
CDR3 DNA: TGTGCCAGCAGCTCCCTCAGGGGGCGCGGTTCACCCCTCCACTTT
CDR3 protein: CASSSLRGRGSPLHF

V gene: TRBV5-1
clone size: -
D gene: TRBD1
J gene: TRBJ1-2
CDR3 DNA: TGCGCCAGCAGCTTGAATGGACAGGGGCTCCCCGGGAACACCTTC
CDR3 protein: CASSLNGQGLPGNTF

V gene: TRBV20-1
clone size: -
D gene: TRBD2
J gene: TRBJ2-3
CDR3 DNA: TGCAGTGCTAGTCCAGTTTCCGGGACTAGCGGGGGCCGTAGCACAGATACGCAGTATTTT
CDR3 protein: CSASPVSGTSGGRSTDTQYF

V gene: TRBV11-3
clone size: -
D gene: TRBD2
J gene: TRBJ2-3
CDR3 DNA: TGTGCCAGCAGCCCCCGGACTAGCGGGGCCGATACGCAGTATTTT
CDR3 protein: CASSPRTSGADTQYF

V gene: TRBV18
clone size: -
D gene: TRBD1
J gene: TRBJ1-2
CDR3 DNA: TGTGCCAGCTCACCGGGACAGGGGGAAAATGGCTACACCTTC
CDR3 protein: CASSPGQGENGYTF

V gene: TRBV29-1
clone size: -
D gene: TRBD2
J gene: TRBJ2-1
CDR3 DNA: TGCAGCGTTGAAGGGTTAGCGGGGGGTAGCTCCTACAATGAGCAGTTCTTC
CDR3 protein: CSVEGLAGGSSYNEQFF

V gene: TRBV10-3
clone size: -
D gene: TRBD1
J gene: TRBJ1-6
CDR3 DNA: TGTGCCATCAGTGAGTCAGGACAGGGGGCCTCACCCCTCCACTTT
CDR3 protein: CAISESGQGASPLHF

V gene: TRBV5-4
clone size: -
D gene: TRBD1
J gene: TRBJ1-6
CDR3 DNA: TGTGCCAGCAGCAATGCTCAAGGACAGGGGCGCGGTTCACCCCTCCACTTT
CDR3 protein: CASSNAQGQGRGSPLHF

V gene: TRBV29-1
clone size: -
D gene: -
J gene: TRBJ2-5
CDR3 DNA: TGCAGCGTAACAGGGACGATGGAGACCCAGTACTTC
CDR3 protein: CSVTGTMETQYF

V gene: TRBV5-1
clone size: -
D gene: -
J gene: TRBJ1-6
CDR3 DNA: TGCGCCAGCAGCTTGGCCGGACAGAATGAGATGGCCCTCCACTTT
CDR3 protein: CASSLAGQNEMALHF

V gene: TRBV2
clone size: -
D gene: TRBD2
J gene: TRBJ2-3
CDR3 DNA: TGTGCCAGCAGCCTGGCGCTAGCGGGCACCAGAGATACGCAGTATTTT
CDR3 protein: CASSLALAGTRDTQYF

V gene: TRBV7-2
clone size: -
D gene: TRBD1
J gene: TRBJ1-2
CDR3 DNA: TGTGCCAGCAGCCTCCCCCTCCAGGGGGCGCGATCCTATGGCTACACCTTC
CDR3 protein: CASSLPLQGARSYGYTF